This TCR beta chain stems from a study of blood T cell repertoires in COVID-19. For the study at large: Acute-phase and convalescent COVID-19 samples originated in the United States, Italy and Spain. From T cells, B-cell-depleted T cells, or PBMCs came the material, which was cDNA or gDNA.

Per the study methods: Nucleated cell number was recorded as an estimate derived from reference gene primer amplification. Assay: immunoSEQ multiplex PCR; the TCRdb copy retains only in-frame clones and omits some. The V and J calls and clone size are taken from that table; D and trimming were inferred from the DNA. The sample has approximately 240,000 clones, roughly three quarters seen once. Germline lookup yields CDR1 WNHNN and CDR2 SYGVQD (reference sequence). V lost 8 bases, J lost 0 bases, and 11 bases lay in between. The CDR3 totals 14 residues. The origin of this receptor is a woman aged 40 to 50 with active or convalescent COVID-19. The sequenced sample consisted of peripheral blood. V gene TRBV10-1 combines with J gene TRBJ1-3; D is perhaps TRBD1 (6 bases). CDR3 nucleotides: TGCGCCAGCTCGGACAGTTTCTCTGGAAACACCATATATTTT. Amino acid sequence: CASSDSFSGNTIYF.